A selection of T cell receptor beta chains follows, all from one sample in a study of T cell responses to AZD1222 COVID-19 vaccine. Profiling relied on immunoSEQ multiplex PCR, and the TCRdb table lists in-frame clones only, not all of them. The profile shows fewer than 150,000 clones, roughly 88% of them singletons. The sequenced sample was peripheral blood, obtained on day 0 of AZD1222 vaccination. The receptors stem from an adult in good health. Each CDR3 is given with its conserved first and last residue. D genes are given only for firm matches. Size is stated for part of the rows, as once, few or many counts, or as a class when the clone is expanded.

clone size	D gene	CDR3 length	V gene	J gene	CDR3 DNA	CDR3 protein
once	TRBD2	15	TRBV4-2	TRBJ2-7	TGTGCCAGCAGCCAAACCGGGACTAGGTCATACGAGCAGTACTTC	CASSQTGTRSYEQYF
NA	TRBD1	17	TRBV7-2	TRBJ2-1	TGTGCCAGCAGCTTAGCGCGGACAGGGGGCTCCTACAATGAGCAGTTCTTC	CASSLARTGGSYNEQFF
NA	NA	17	TRBV3-1/TRBV3-2	TRBJ2-3	TGTGCCAGCAGCCCGGGGCTAGGGCTTGGCCCCACAGATACGCAGTATTTT	CASSPGLGLGPTDTQYF
NA	NA	15	TRBV9	TRBJ2-3	TGTGCCAGCAGCGTAGAGGGGTACAGCACAGATACGCAGTATTTT	CASSVEGYSTDTQYF
NA	NA	15	TRBV7-2	TRBJ2-3	TGTGCCAGCAGCTTATATGGGGGGGCGGGAGATACGCAGTATTTT	CASSLYGGAGDTQYF
NA	NA	14	TRBV6-2/TRBV6-3	TRBJ2-7	TGTGCCAGCAGCCTCAGGGTATGGTCCTACGAGCAGTACTTC	CASSLRVWSYEQYF
NA	NA	11	TRBV6-5	TRBJ1-1	TGTGCCAGCAGTCAGGGGACTGAAGCTTTCTTT	CASSQGTEAFF
NA	NA	14	TRBV7-9	TRBJ1-6	TGTGCCAGCAGCTTGGTCGGGTTTAATTCACCCCTCCACTTT	CASSLVGFNSPLHF
NA	TRBD1	14	TRBV4-2	TRBJ2-7	TGTGCCAGCAGCCAAGGACAGGGTACGGAAGAGCAGTACTTC	CASSQGQGTEEQYF
NA	NA	18	TRBV4-2	TRBJ1-6	TGTGCCAGCAGCCAGTTCTTAGGAGGGGGGACAACGAATTCACCCCTCCACTTT	CASSQFLGGGTTNSPLHF
NA	NA	13	TRBV3-1/TRBV3-2	TRBJ2-2	TGTGCCAGCAGCCCGAGGGGCCTCGGGGAGCTGTTTTTT	CASSPRGLGELFF
NA	NA	13	TRBV3-1/TRBV3-2	TRBJ2-1	TGTGCCAGCAGCCAGATCCCCGGGGGTTGGCAGTTCTTC	CASSQIPGGWQFF
NA	NA	12	TRBV4-2	TRBJ2-1	TGTGCCAGCAGCCGGGACGGGGGTGAGCAGTTCTTC	CASSRDGGEQFF
NA	TRBD2	13	TRBV27	TRBJ2-2	TGTGCCAGCAGGCGGGGGGGCACCGGGGAGCTGTTTTTT	CASRRGGTGELFF
NA	TRBD2	13	TRBV2	TRBJ2-1	TGTGCCCCGGGGCTAGCGGGGAAAAATGAGCAGTTCTTC	CAPGLAGKNEQFF
NA	NA	13	TRBV29-1	TRBJ1-2	TGCAGCGTTGAAGCGGGGGACTCCTATGGCTACACCTTC	CSVEAGDSYGYTF
NA	NA	13	TRBV7-9	TRBJ1-2	TGTGCCAGCAGCTTAGGTTTCTTGGGCCACTACACCTTC	CASSLGFLGHYTF
NA	NA	11	TRBV10-2	TRBJ2-7	TGCGCCAGCAGTGCTCAGGCCGAGCAGTACTTC	CASSAQAEQYF
NA	NA	13	TRBV3-1/TRBV3-2	TRBJ1-6	TGTGCCAGCAGCCAAGAGGGTAATTCACCCCTCCACTTT	CASSQEGNSPLHF
NA	TRBD2	15	TRBV24-1	TRBJ2-1	TGTGCCACCAGTGGTTTTAGCGGGGGGGCCTCTGAGCAGTTCTTC	CATSGFSGGASEQFF
NA	TRBD1	14	TRBV29-1	TRBJ1-2	TGCAGCGTGCCCAGGGGGTCCCAGGTCTATGGCTACACCTTC	CSVPRGSQVYGYTF
NA	NA	13	TRBV7-8	TRBJ1-5	TGTGCCAGCAGCTTCTGGGATGGTCAGCCCCAGCATTTT	CASSFWDGQPQHF
NA	NA	17	TRBV10-2	TRBJ1-4	TGCGCCAGCAGTCCTTTCCAGGGATATTCGACTAATGAAAAACTGTTTTTT	CASSPFQGYSTNEKLFF
NA	TRBD1	18	TRBV7-7	TRBJ2-1	TGTGCTAGCAGCACTGAGATTACAGGGGATTGCTCCTACAATGAGCAGTTCTTC	CASSTEITGDCSYNEQFF
NA	NA	18	TRBV18	TRBJ1-2	TGTGCCAGCTCACCACCTGGGTTCCGAGGGGACGGCCGGAATGGCTACACCTTC	CASSPPGFRGDGRNGYTF
NA	NA	14	TRBV6-5	TRBJ1-6	TGTGCCAGCAGTTACTCGGTCATTAATTCACCCCTCCACTTT	CASSYSVINSPLHF
NA	TRBD2	16	TRBV28	TRBJ2-3	TGTGCCAGTACTCCCCGGCTAGCGGGGGGCAGAGATACGCAGTATTTT	CASTPRLAGGRDTQYF
NA	NA	13	TRBV7-2	TRBJ2-3	TGTGCCAGCAACTCCCGGGCGATAGATACGCAGTATTTT	CASNSRAIDTQYF
NA	NA	12	TRBV3-1/TRBV3-2	TRBJ1-2	TGTGCCAGCAGCCAAGGAAACAGCGGCTACACCTTC	CASSQGNSGYTF
NA	NA	15	TRBV7-9	TRBJ2-5	TGTGCCAGCAGCTTTAATGATGGGCAGGGTGAGACCCAGTACTTC	CASSFNDGQGETQYF
NA	NA	13	TRBV7-2	TRBJ1-6	TGTGCCAGCAGCTTAGTACGGGACACGGAGCTCCACTTT	CASSLVRDTELHF
NA	NA	15	TRBV14	TRBJ2-1	TGTGCCAGCAGCCAAGGTTCGGGCAGGTCCCATGAGCAGTTCTTC	CASSQGSGRSHEQFF
NA	NA	14	TRBV29-1	TRBJ1-2	TGCAGCGTACACCTCGGGGCAGGGGATGGCGGCTACACCTTC	CSVHLGAGDGGYTF
NA	NA	12	TRBV7-2	TRBJ2-1	TGTGCCAGCAGCTTAGGGTACAATGAGCAGTTCTTC	CASSLGYNEQFF
NA	NA	12	TRBV6-2/TRBV6-3	TRBJ1-6	TGTGCCAGCAGTGCCGACGATTCACCCCTCCACTTT	CASSADDSPLHF
NA	TRBD1	16	TRBV4-3	TRBJ2-3	TGCGCCAGCAGCCAAGACCGAGGGGGCTATGAAGATACGCAGTATTTT	CASSQDRGGYEDTQYF
NA	NA	15	TRBV7-2	TRBJ1-2	TGTGCCAGCAGCTTAAGTTCTACGGGCAACTATGGCTACACCTTC	CASSLSSTGNYGYTF
NA	NA	16	TRBV6-4	TRBJ2-3	TGTGCCAGCAGTGACAGTGTAGGTTCAAGCACAGATACGCAGTATTTT	CASSDSVGSSTDTQYF
once	NA	13	TRBV3-1/TRBV3-2	TRBJ2-2	TGTGCCAGCAGCCATCTCCAGGTGAGGGAGCTGTTTTTT	CASSHLQVRELFF
NA	NA	15	TRBV7-9	TRBJ1-5	TGTGCCAGCAGCCCCCGAGGTTGGGAAGGGCAGCCCCAGCATTTT	CASSPRGWEGQPQHF
NA	NA	15	TRBV6-2/TRBV6-3	TRBJ1-5	TGTGCCAGCAGTTACGGTGGCTTTGGCAATCAGCCCCAGCATTTT	CASSYGGFGNQPQHF